Described below is a single T cell receptor (beta chain) sequence and its context. Its specificity is not known. CDR1 and CDR2 from the germline V gene are MGHDK and SYGVNS. V was pared by 4 bases and J by 1 base, with 3 bases of the junction left unmatched. CDR3 size: 14 residues. Though probably carrying unrecorded immune exposures, donors were nominally healthy at sampling. This sample is drawn from a study of cytomegalovirus exposure and HLA in healthy donors. Study-level findings and limits: Within an earlier analysis, most TCR beta V segments proved productive either about 90% or about 30% of the time. In a later analysis, the majority of CMV-associated beta chains seemingly showed HLA restriction. Presence/absence analyses assumed roughly uniform sequencing depth across donors, which may not hold.

Primers included in the PCR were 60 Vbeta and 13 Jbeta primers. Sequencing used immunoSEQ multiplex PCR; TCRdb keeps in-frame clones, though not all of them. Among about 160,000 clones listed, 65% to 85% were seen once. This TCR was recovered from a man in his 60s in good health and CMV-seronegative. V is TRBV25-1 and J is TRBJ1-2, with 7 bases identical to TRBD1. The material sequenced was PBMCs. The CDR3: CASSGQGDNYGYTF. The CDR3 DNA sequence: TGTGCCAGCAGTGGACAGGGCGATAACTATGGCTACACCTTC.